This T cell receptor beta chain was documented in a study of CD8 T cells in ankylosing spondylitis. Overall study findings and caveats: A TCR beta motif of eight highly homologous variants appeared characteristic of ankylosing spondylitis blood.

TCRdb re-called the 5' RACE reads with MiXCR, one entry per CDR3 protein. Of 670,000 or so distinct CDR3 sequences in the sample, around 20% were seen once. This clonotype was seen a few times. Its matching antigen is unknown. V shed 4 bases and J shed 4 bases, with 12 bases lying between them. The V gene's germline CDR1 is SGHRS and CDR2 YFSETQ. CDR3 length: 14 residues. Sample: blood, either unsorted or a sorted T cell fraction (not recorded which). The J gene is TRBJ1-5, the V gene TRBV5-1; D may be TRBD1 (5 bases). This receptor was taken from a male donor with ankylosing spondylitis. In nucleotides, the CDR3 is TGCGCCAGCAGCACCCAGGGCAAGAATCAGCCCCAGCATTTT. Its protein product is CASSTQGKNQPQHF.